The 15 T cell receptor beta chains reported below all come from one sample, sequenced in a study of response to subunit inactivated influenza vaccine. TCRdb re-called the RT-PCR reads through MiXCR, storing one row per CDR3 protein. The profile covers more than 150,000 distinct CDR3 sequences, with approximately 8.7% appearing a single time and about 11% taken by the ten largest. The sample consisted of non-naive T cells sorted from PBMCs, taken on the day of vaccination. These receptors came from a man aged 50 to 59 who received an inactivated influenza vaccine.

This clonotype came up a few times. The chain uses TRBV6-5 and TRBJ1-1; D is unresolved. CDR1 is MNHEY and CDR2 is SVGAGI in the germline V gene. Deletions cut 4 bases from V and 0 bases from J, with 9 bases between. CDR3 length: 14 residues. CDR3 DNA: TGTGCCAGCAGTTCGTGGTCCTTGAACACTGAAGCTTTCTTT. Amino acids: CASSSWSLNTEAFF.

The genes are TRBV19 and TRBJ2-7, with D perhaps matching TRBD2 (6 bases). Germline V gene data show CDR1 as LNHDA and CDR2 as SQIVND (reference sequence). Trimming shortened V by 3 bases and J by 7 bases, and 10 bases separated the two germline ends. The CDR3 has 12 residues. For the CDR3, the DNA is TGTGCCAGTAGTATGGTCCGGGGGGAGCAGTACTTC. Residues: CASSMVRGEQYF.

This clonotype was counted a few times. The chain carries TRBV10-3 and TRBJ1-1; D remains unclear. Germline V gene lookup returns CDR1 ENHRY and CDR2 SYGVKD. V lost 11 bases to trimming and J lost 2 bases, with 9 bases between them. The CDR3 extends over 11 amino acids. This chain's CDR3 is CAAISNTEAFF. The CDR3 coding sequence is TGTGCCGCCATATCTAACACTGAAGCTTTCTTT.

This clonotype was found a few times. The rearrangement joins TRBV5-1 to TRBJ1-1; possible D gene TRBD1, 5 bases. The CDR3 length is 15 residues. With 3 bases removed from V and 0 bases from J, the gap between germline ends came to 12 bases. In germline, CDR1 is SGHRS, CDR2 YFSETQ. The CDR3 loop reads CASSSGPIMNTEAFF. CDR3 DNA sequence: TGCGCCAGCAGCTCGGGACCGATCATGAACACTGAAGCTTTCTTT. The full variable domain, completed using reference TRBV5-1 and TRBJ1-1, is KAGVTQTPRYLIKTRGQQVTLSCSPISGHRSVSWYQQTPGQGLQFLFEYFSETQRNKGNFPGRFSGRQFSNSRSEMNVSTLELGDSALYLCASSSGPIMNTEAFFGQGTRLTVV.

This clonotype showed up just a few times. J is TRBJ2-3 and V is TRBV5-6, with 7 bases fitting TRBD2. The J segment lost 9 bases and the V segment lost 0 bases, leaving 7 bases of the junction unmatched. This CDR3 is built from 14 residues. CDR1 and CDR2 from the germline V gene are SGHDT and YYEEEE. Here the CDR3 reads CASSLDTEGGTQYF. DNA for the CDR3: TGTGCCAGCAGCTTGGATACCGAGGGAGGGACGCAGTATTTT.

This clonotype was seen repeatedly, ten times or more. The chain couples TRBV5-1 to TRBJ2-3; 8 bases agree with TRBD2. J lost 0 bases, V lost 1 base, and 4 bases had no gene match. Germline lookup yields CDR1 SGHRS and CDR2 YFSETQ. The CDR3 extends over 16 amino acids. CDR3 nucleotide sequence: TGCGCCAGCAGCTTGCCAACTAGCGGTAGCACAGATACGCAGTATTTT. Amino acid sequence: CASSLPTSGSTDTQYF.

The chain employs TRBV20-1 and TRBJ2-7; the D gene is possibly TRBD2 (5 bases). V was trimmed by 3 bases and J by 3 bases, leaving 18 bases between them. The germline V gene encodes CDR1 DFQATT and CDR2 SNEGSKA (reference sequence). This CDR3 is built from 15 residues. The CDR3 DNA reads as TGCAGTGCTAGGAGGGCCCAATCAATTTTCTACGAGCAGTACTTC. This encodes CSARRAQSIFYEQYF.

The V gene is TRBV24-1, the J gene TRBJ1-2, with TRBD1 matching 7 bases. J lost 7 bases, V lost 0 bases, and 4 bases had no gene match. Germline V CDR1 and CDR2: KGHDR, SFDVKD. The CDR3 has 14 amino acids. CDR3 coding DNA: TGTGCCACCAGTGATTTGGACAGGGTTGGTGGCTACACCTTC. Protein sequence: CATSDLDRVGGYTF.

This clonotype appeared many times. This chain uses TRBV15 with TRBJ1-5; D perhaps matches TRBD1 (5 bases). Germline V gene data show CDR1 as LNHNV and CDR2 as YYDKDF (reference sequence). Between the trimmed V and J ends, which lost 0 bases and 2 bases, there was a span of 8 bases. The CDR3 is 15 amino acids. DNA for the CDR3: TGTGCCACCAGCAGAGATCCGGGGGGCAATCAGCCCCAGCATTTT. Translating gives CATSRDPGGNQPQHF.

The rearrangement joins TRBV21-1 to TRBJ2-2; TRBD2 is the table's D call and was not checked against the DNA. TRBV21-1 is a pseudogene. There are 14 residues in the CDR3. This CDR3 is CASTPGEGRVGLFF. Here the CDR3 DNA reads TGTGCCAGCACCCCCGGGGAGGGACGAGTCGGGCTGTTTTTT.

This chain connects TRBV7-3 to TRBJ2-1, with D possibly matching TRBD2 (6 bases). The CDR3 extends over 13 amino acids. Per germline, CDR1 SGHTA and CDR2 FQGTGA. V dropped 3 bases and J dropped 7 bases, with 10 bases sitting between them. The CDR3 sequence is CASSFGRENEQFF. CDR3 nucleotide sequence: TGTGCCAGCAGCTTCGGGCGGGAAAATGAGCAGTTCTTC.

The V gene is TRBV30, the J gene TRBJ2-7; 8 bases match TRBD1. Per germline, CDR1 GTSNPN and CDR2 SVGIG (reference sequence). There are 14 residues in the CDR3. V lost 3 bases to trimming and J lost 6 bases; unmatched junction nucleotides: 10. The CDR3 nucleotides read TGTGCCTGGAGAGGGACAGGATTTACGAGCGAGCAGTACTTC. Translated: CAWRGTGFTSEQYF.

The chain is built from TRBV30 and TRBJ2-1; 12 bases are shared with TRBD2. CDR3 length: 14 residues. Germline V gene sequence: CDR1 GTSNPN, CDR2 SVGIG (reference sequence). J was trimmed by 7 bases and V by 5 bases; bases with no gene match: 6. The DNA for the CDR3 is TGTGCCTGGGCTAGCGGGGGGGTTCTGAATGAGCAGTTCTTC. It translates to CAWASGGVLNEQFF.

The rearrangement uses TRBV24-1 and TRBJ2-2; TRBD1 matches at 12 bases. This CDR3 spans 16 amino acids. The ends lost 4 bases at V and 6 bases at J; junction bases unmatched: 5. CDR1 is KGHDR and CDR2 is SFDVKD in the germline V gene. DNA for the CDR3: TGTGCCACCAGTGACCTGGGACAGGGGGCGGCCGGGGAGCTGTTTTTT. Amino acids: CATSDLGQGAAGELFF.

The V gene is TRBV28, the J gene TRBJ2-2; D is tentatively TRBD1 or TRBD2 (5 bases each). The CDR3 runs 13 residues. Germline V gene lookup returns CDR1 MDHEN and CDR2 SYDVKM. The germline V and J ends were trimmed by 10 bases and 2 bases, with 11 bases remaining between them. CDR3 in DNA: TGTGCCACCCCGGGACCTAACACCGGGGAGCTGTTTTTT. It yields the protein CATPGPNTGELFF.